This TCR beta chain is drawn from a study of CD8 T cells in ankylosing spondylitis. Study results and limitations: Disease-linked clones were reportedly significantly enriched in matched ankylosing spondylitis synovial fluid. Some of these motif variants have turned up before, in reports on reactive arthritis synovial fluid and blood. Those disease-linked clones were CD8+; they were also relatively rare in peripheral blood.

Germline CDR1 DFQATT, CDR2 SNEGSKA (reference sequence). This CDR3 is 15 amino acids long. V was clipped by 0 bases and J by 9 bases, with 18 bases between them. Construction of TCR beta libraries was performed using quantitative 5'-RACE with molecular barcodes. TCRdb redid the calling of the 5' RACE reads with MiXCR, one entry per CDR3 protein. The sample lists 250,000 to 300,000 distinct CDR3 sequences, around 19% seen once, with 7.8% in the top ten. The sample holds a few counts of this clonotype. The antigen remains unidentified. The sample comprised blood, either unsorted or a sorted T cell fraction (not recorded which). V gene TRBV20-1 combines with J gene TRBJ2-4; possible D gene TRBD2, 5 bases. This sequence was found in a male donor with ankylosing spondylitis or in good health (not recorded which). CDR3 region: CSARDSFGERGIQYF. The CDR3 DNA is TGCAGTGCTAGAGATAGTTTCGGGGAACGGGGCATTCAGTACTTC.